This TCR beta chain was identified in a study of early T cells in non-severe SARS-CoV-2 infection. Study summary: Chains were not paired, and sequencing was done on bulk RNA from unsorted whole blood.

Study findings and constraints: Anti-spike CD8 specificities were favored by VDJdb matching, whose results missed private and CD4 specificities.

Each single cDNA molecule received a unique molecular identifier. TCRdb re-analysed the 5' RACE reads in MiXCR, keeping a single row per CDR3 protein. The sample lists about 61,000 distinct CDR3 sequences, 8.5% to 9.5% occurring once. V gave up 3 bases and J gave up 4 bases; unmatched junction bases: 10. Germline V gives CDR1 SNHLY, CDR2 FYNNEI. The CDR3 has 16 amino acids. The table lists this clonotype with many counts. Its antigen is still unknown. The sequenced material came from whole blood. The sequence was obtained from an adult who was a healthcare worker with PCR-confirmed SARS-CoV-2 infection or an uninfected control (not recorded which). The chain has TRBV2 and TRBJ2-7; 9 bases are a match to TRBD1. DNA of the CDR3: TGTGCCAGCAGTGAGCCAGAGGACAGGGGCAAGTACGAGCAGTACGTC. This encodes CASSEPEDRGKYEQYV.